This entry lists 14 T cell receptor beta chains sequenced from one sample in a study of sequential checkpoint blockade in melanoma. As to treatment: randomized to nivolumab then ipilimumab (arm A) or the reverse (arm B). Here immunoSEQ multiplex PCR was the method, and the copy in TCRdb shows in-frame clones only, minus some. The sample contains under 20,000 clones, approximately 73% of which appear only once. The sequences come from CD8+ T cells sorted from blood (inferred from file names), collected from a patient given nivolumab and ipilimumab in sequence. These receptors were obtained from a human donor with melanoma.

CDR3 sequence reads: CASSLAGGRGVGNEQFF. The CDR3, as DNA: TGTGCCAGCAGCTTGGCCGGGGGGAGGGGAGTTGGGAATGAGCAGTTCTTC. The V call is TRBV5-4, the J call TRBJ2-1; 7 nucleotides agree with TRBD2. V lost 0 bases and J lost 7; bases outside the gene matches: 13. The CDR3 has 17 residues. Germline V lookup: CDR1 SGHNT, CDR2 YYREEE (reference sequence).

This clone has just a few counts. The chain joins TRBV5-8 to TRBJ2-3; D remains ambiguous. Trimming stripped 7 bases from V and 0 bases from J, with 18 bases between. Per the germline V gene, CDR1 is SGHTS and CDR2 is YDEGEE. This CDR3 spans 16 amino acids. CDR3 region: CASPKPTVTSTDTQYF. In DNA form, the CDR3 reads TGTGCCAGCCCAAAACCAACGGTAACTAGCACAGATACGCAGTATTTT.

The chain employs TRBV5-6 and TRBJ1-2; D is undetermined. The length of the CDR3 is 12 residues. From germline, CDR1 is SGHDT and CDR2 YYEEEE. V was cut by 0 bases and J by 4 bases, with 4 bases left in between. The chain's CDR3 is CASSLDRYGYTF. The CDR3 nucleotides read TGTGCCAGCAGCTTGGATCGCTATGGCTACACCTTC.

The gene calls are TRBV2 and TRBJ2-5, with D unresolved. The J call may be wrong; the DNA end is better matched by TRBJ2-7. Germline CDR1 and CDR2: SNHLY and FYNNEI. The CDR3 is 12 amino acids. CDR3 loop: CASSEGSYEQYF. The CDR3 bases are TGTGCCAGCAGTGAAGGGTCCTACGAGCAGTACTTC.

In this sample, this clone turned up a few times. The chain couples TRBV19 to TRBJ2-7; TRBD2 might be the D (5 bases). The CDR3 has 13 amino acids. V was pared by 1 base and J by 8 bases, with 12 bases between. Germline CDR1 and CDR2: LNHDA and SQIVND (reference sequence). CDR3 coding DNA: TGTGCCAGTAGTATAGGGCCAGGAGGCAAGCAGTACTTC. Translated, it gives CASSIGPGGKQYF.

The CDR3 is CASSDTGGRGYTF. CDR3 coding DNA: TGTGCCAGCAGTGATACAGGGGGGAGGGGCTACACCTTC. The V call is TRBV6-5, the J call TRBJ1-2, with 8 bases aligning to TRBD1. This CDR3 is 13 amino acids long. The junction had 7 bases not matched to a gene; V was cut back by 5 bases and J by 8 bases. CDR1 is MNHEY and CDR2 is SVGAGI in the germline V gene.

In the case of this clone: The same CDR3 also results from other DNA sequences found in this sample. This chain links TRBV6-5 with TRBJ1-2; 7 nucleotides match TRBD1. V lost 5 bases, J lost 7 bases, and 13 bases stayed unmatched. Germline assignment: CDR1 MNHEY and CDR2 SVGAGI. This CDR3 comprises 15 residues. The CDR3 DNA sequence: TGTGCCAGCAGTACGCGGACAGGAAGGGCGGCTGGCTACACCTTC. Encoded protein: CASSTRTGRAAGYTF.

This chain joins TRBV7-9 and TRBJ2-1; TRBD1 agrees at 10 bases. CDR3 length equals 15 residues. Germline V gene data show CDR1 as SEHNR and CDR2 as FQNEAQ (reference sequence). Germline trimming cut 8 bases from V and 6 bases from J; bases unmatched to any gene: 10. This CDR3 is CASLPRDRGRNEQFF. CDR3 bases: TGTGCCAGCCTTCCCCGGGACAGGGGCCGCAATGAGCAGTTCTTC.

The rearrangement links TRBV19 to TRBJ2-3, with 7 bases lining up with TRBD2. The CDR3 loop spans 13 amino acids. Losses at the gene ends were 4 bases for V and 4 bases for J; bases not matched to a gene: 2. CDR1 and CDR2 (germline): LNHDA, SQIVND (reference sequence). CDR3 in DNA: TGTGCCAGTAGTACGCGGGAGTCAGATACGCAGTATTTT. Translating it yields CASSTRESDTQYF.

The J gene is TRBJ2-7, the V gene TRBV10-3; TRBD2 matches at 9 bases. Trimming took 5 bases from V and 3 from J; bases not matched to a gene: 11. The germline V gene has CDR1 ENHRY and CDR2 SYGVKD. The CDR3 loop spans 16 amino acids. The CDR3 sequence: CAISSLGGRVGYEQYF. CDR3 in DNA: TGTGCCATCAGTAGCCTTGGCGGGAGGGTCGGCTACGAGCAGTACTTC.

This sequence joins TRBV6-5 and TRBJ1-4, with 8 bases fitting TRBD1. This CDR3 is 15 amino acids long. Germline V gene data show CDR1 as MNHEY and CDR2 as SVGAGI. Trimming cost V 2 bases and J 8 bases; bases outside gene matches: 7. The CDR3 DNA follows: TGTGCCAGCAGTTACCACAGGGGGGGAGAAGAAAAACTGTTTTTT. It is translated as CASSYHRGGEEKLFF.

The chain carries TRBV6-6 and TRBJ2-4; perhaps TRBD2 as D (5 bases). Between the trimmed V and J ends, which lost 0 bases and 13 bases, there was a span of 10 bases. The CDR3 is 12 amino acids. The germline V gene encodes CDR1 MNHNY and CDR2 SVGAGI (reference sequence). CDR3 DNA sequence: TGTGCCAGCAGTTACTCGACGGAGGACCAGTACTTC. This gives the protein CASSYSTEDQYF.

The chain recombines TRBV7-9 with TRBJ2-7; 8 bases are a match to TRBD2. The germline gives CDR1 SEHNR, CDR2 FQNEAQ (reference sequence). The CDR3 is 18 amino acids. The J segment lost 0 bases and the V segment lost 4 bases, leaving 14 bases of the junction unmatched. The CDR3 loop is CASSSTTGVAGYSYEQYF. CDR3 bases: TGTGCCAGCAGCTCAACCACCGGGGTAGCGGGGTACTCCTACGAGCAGTACTTC.

The rearrangement joins TRBV27 to TRBJ2-3; D gene unclear. V gave up 3 bases and J gave up 2 bases, with 9 bases separating them. Looked up from germline, CDR1 is MNHEY and CDR2 is SMNVEV (reference sequence). The CDR3 covers 14 residues. The DNA of the CDR3 is TGTGCCAGCAGTTTGTACCAGTTCACAGATACGCAGTATTTT. Its translation: CASSLYQFTDTQYF.